This T cell receptor beta chain was documented in a study of cytomegalovirus exposure and HLA in healthy donors. For the study at large: Around 80 million unique TCRs from HLA-typed donors were held in an early data release.

The PCR employed 60 Vbeta primers together with 13 Jbeta primers. Original processing notes: The count from a later analysis was roughly 80 million unique TCR beta chains, some 11 million of them shared. Repertoires were generated with immunoSEQ multiplex PCR, while TCRdb's copy carries only in-frame clones and drops some. The V and J calls and the clone size are those of that table, but D and trimming were determined from the DNA. The table lists about 140,000 clones, roughly four fifths of them singletons. This clone has just one count. The junction had 7 bases not matched to a gene; V was cut back by 5 bases and J by 0 bases. The CDR3 runs 15 residues. From germline, CDR1 is SGHDT and CDR2 YYEEEE.

This TCR was sampled from a woman between 35 and 50 years old in good health and CMV-seronegative. J is TRBJ2-7 and V is TRBV5-6; 8 bases agree with TRBD1. The source material was PBMCs. CDR3 in DNA: TGTGCCAGCAGACAACAGGGGGGAAGCTCCTACGAGCAGTACGTC. It translates to CASRQQGGSSYEQYV.